This T cell receptor (beta chain) was recorded in a study of T cells in Graves' hyperthyroidism and ophthalmopathy. TCR beta CDR3 region amplification was performed from RNA transcripts. The study used the HTBI primer set for a first-round RT-PCR of the TCR CDR3. TCRdb fed the multiplex PCR reads into MiXCR, producing one record per CDR3 protein. This table holds roughly 56,000 distinct CDR3 sequences, less than 50% found once. Study outcomes and limitations: Among clonotypes expanded in thyroid above 0.001, most were also found in blood.

Every diagnosis used clinical symptoms, serum thyroxine and TRAb, thyroid ultrasound and orbital computed tomography. This sample holds PBMCs from less than 11 ml fresh peripheral blood. Germline loops: CDR1 SGHNT, CDR2 YYREEE (reference sequence). The V segment lost 4 bases and the J segment 5 bases; nucleotides outside the gene matches: 8. The CDR3 runs to 16 residues. This clonotype was seen repeatedly, ten times or more. Its antigen is currently unknown. Sequencing input: blood. The rearrangement uses TRBV5-4 and TRBJ2-2; TRBD1 aligns across 10 bases. This TCR came from a woman aged 30 to 39 with Graves' ophthalmopathy. The DNA of the CDR3 is TGTGCCAGCAGCCATAGCGGGACAGGGGTTACCGGGGAGCTGTTTTTT. Protein: CASSHSGTGVTGELFF.